This T cell receptor beta chain was identified in a study of shared clonotypes between healthy human individuals. Study conclusions and caveats: The expectation was that sequencing depth would affect clonotype sharing among donors.

V was clipped by 6 bases and J by 7 bases; unmatched bases: 5. The germline gives CDR1 LNHDA, CDR2 SQIVND (reference sequence). The CDR3 has 14 amino acids. Concerning this clone itself: The antigen is undetermined.

Genomic DNA (from each subset) was split evenly across several immunoSEQ plates. Assay used: immunoSEQ multiplex PCR; TCRdb lists only in-frame clones, some missing. The repertoire holds around 980,000 clones, with 75% to 80% as singletons. The V call is TRBV19, the J call TRBJ1-4, with 10 bases fitting TRBD1. The source of this sequence is a man aged 18 to 29 in good health. Some clones in this sample may be carry-over from other donors' samples. The sequenced material came from memory CD4+ T cells from PBMCs. Subset noted: CD45RA-negative fraction. Here the CDR3 DNA reads TGTGCCAGTAGCGAGAGGGACAGGGGTGAAAAACTGTTTTTT. This translates into CASSERDRGEKLFF.